The 9 T cell receptor beta chains below come from one sample, sequenced in a study of control samples from healthy donors and cancer patients. Generated by immunoSEQ multiplex PCR, the TCRdb table keeps only in-frame clones and is missing some. The sample contains some 170,000 clones, nearly 96% of which appear only once. Specimen: blood. These receptors were taken from a woman under 40 in good health.

The sample holds one count of this clone. The V gene is TRBV28, the J gene TRBJ2-7; TRBD1 matches at 8 bases. The CDR3 is 15 amino acids. V dropped 5 bases and J dropped 3; count of bases not matched to a gene: 9. Germline loops: CDR1 MDHEN, CDR2 SYDVKM. DNA for the CDR3: TGTGCCAGCAGTCCGGCAGGGGGCCTTTTCTACGAGCAGTACTTC. Residues: CASSPAGGLFYEQYF. The full variable domain, rest sourced from reference TRBV28 and TRBJ2-7, is DVKVTQSSRYLVKRTGEKVFLECVQDMDHENMFWYRQDPGLGLRLIYFSYDVKMKEKGDIPEGYSVSREKKERFSLILESASTNQTSMYLCASSPAGGLFYEQYFGPGTRLTVT.

The chain uses TRBV9 and TRBJ2-1, with D perhaps matching TRBD1 or TRBD2 (6 bases each). With 0 bases removed from V and 5 bases from J, the gap between germline ends came to 15 bases. The CDR3 consists of 16 residues. In germline, CDR1 is SGDLS, CDR2 YYNGEE. CDR3 amino acids: CASSVGLRGVDNEQFF. In DNA form, the CDR3 reads TGTGCCAGCAGCGTAGGTTTGAGGGGGGTGGACAATGAGCAGTTCTTC. Full variable domain (remainder filled in from reference TRBV9 and TRBJ2-1): DSGVTQTPKHLITATGQRVTLRCSPRSGDLSVYWYQQSLDQGLQFLIQYYNGEERAKGNILERFSAQQFPDLHSELNLSSLELGDSALYFCASSVGLRGVDNEQFFGPGTRLTVL.

The sample holds a few counts of this clone. The chain has TRBV6-1 and TRBJ2-1; maybe TRBD2 (6 bases). V dropped 3 bases and J dropped 1 base, with 16 bases sitting between them. Germline CDR1 and CDR2: MNHNS and SASEGT. The CDR3 sequence is 17 residues long. CDR3 in amino acids: CASSDVPGDRSYNEQFF. The DNA for the CDR3 is TGTGCCAGCAGTGACGTACCGGGAGACCGATCCTACAATGAGCAGTTCTTC.

The CDR3 nucleotides read TGTGCCAGCACCAGCCTAATGAACACTGAAGCTTTCTTT. Protein: CASTSLMNTEAFF. The V call is TRBV6-5, the J call TRBJ1-1; D is unclear. V was pared by 7 bases and J by 0 bases, with 9 bases between. The CDR3 has 13 amino acids. CDR1 and CDR2 from the germline V gene are MNHEY and SVGAGI.

V is TRBV9 and J is TRBJ1-2, with TRBD1 matching over 10 bases. The germline V gene has CDR1 SGDLS and CDR2 YYNGEE. This CDR3 is 14 amino acids long. The V segment lost 4 bases and the J segment 6 bases; nucleotides outside the gene matches: 6. The DNA of the CDR3 is TGTGCCAGCAGCCCTAGGGACAGGGGAGATGGCTACACCTTC. This sequence encodes CASSPRDRGDGYTF.

This clone was seen once. This chain's CDR3 is CASSPGLPYEQYF. The CDR3 DNA reads as TGTGCCAGCTCACCAGGGTTACCCTACGAGCAGTACTTC. V gene TRBV18 combines with J gene TRBJ2-7, with unresolved D. Trimming pared 2 bases from V and 2 bases from J, leaving 7 bases between. The CDR3 is 13 amino acids. Per the germline V gene, CDR1 is KGHSH and CDR2 is LQKENI.

This chain links TRBV7-9 with TRBJ1-4, with 8 positions matching TRBD1. V shed 5 bases, J shed 7 bases, and the junction held 9 bases outside the gene matches. The germline V gene encodes CDR1 SEHNR and CDR2 FQNEAQ (reference sequence). The CDR3 extends over 15 amino acids. The CDR3 here is CASSDTGQGGEKLFF. The CDR3 bases are TGTGCCAGCAGCGACACTGGACAGGGCGGTGAAAAACTGTTTTTT.

This clone was detected only once. The chain recombines TRBV6-5 with TRBJ2-2; 10 nucleotides agree with TRBD2. The V gene end was trimmed by 9 bases and the J gene end by 7 bases; junction bases not matched to a gene: 11. The CDR3 sequence is 15 residues long. Germline CDR1 MNHEY, CDR2 SVGAGI. CDR3 protein: CARGGAGGPGGELFF. In DNA form, the CDR3 reads TGTGCCAGGGGGGGAGCGGGAGGGCCCGGCGGGGAGCTGTTTTTT.

V gene TRBV27 combines with J gene TRBJ2-3; TRBD1 matches at 8 bases. Germline CDR1 and CDR2: MNHEY and SMNVEV (reference sequence). The trim removed 6 bases at V and 0 bases at J, leaving 14 bases unmatched. This CDR3 region has 18 residues. The CDR3 loop reads CASSQGQAMGLSTDTQYF. DNA for the CDR3: TGTGCCAGCAGCCAGGGACAGGCAATGGGTTTAAGCACAGATACGCAGTATTTT.